The sequence of this T cell receptor beta chain was determined in a study of lymphopenia after photon versus proton radiotherapy. General study points: After the lymphocyte nadir, photon-treated repertoires showed oligoclonal expansion, especially of CD8+ Temra cells. Photon-treated patients lost naive T cells and TCR diversity; proton-treated stayed stable. In patients who died, overall survival fell as post-nadir TCR diversity dropped more.

The data were produced by immunoSEQ multiplex PCR, yet TCRdb's version contains in-frame clones alone and is incomplete. The table records tens of thousands of clones, over 80% of them present only once. Trimming left V 5 bases short and J 0 bases short, with 13 bases between. Germline assignment: CDR1 SGHTA and CDR2 FQGNSA. This CDR3 region has 15 residues. About this clone itself: Its antigen remains unknown.

Material: peripheral blood, obtained from a patient treated with proton-based radiotherapy. This sequence originates from an elderly man with esophageal cancer. This chain connects TRBV7-2 to TRBJ1-1; TRBD1 might be the D (6 bases). For the CDR3, the DNA is TGTGCCAGCAGCATCCGAGGGGGAATGAACACTGAAGCTTTCTTT. It is translated as CASSIRGGMNTEAFF.